The T cell receptor (beta chain) under discussion was sequenced for a study of somatic mutations in cytotoxic T cells in rheumatoid arthritis. Study observations and caveats: No age-related increase in CD8+ clonality was seen in healthy controls, but one was seen in rheumatoid arthritis patients. For about an eighth of the roughly 60 patients, a single CD8+ clone accounted for more than 20% of CD8+ cells.

Concerning this clone: Its antigen is unidentified.

Measured with immunoSEQ multiplex PCR; TCRdb has only the in-frame clones, and not every one. Of under 35,000 clones listed, around 86% are singletons. Positive magnetic bead selection isolated CD4+ and CD8+ cells, and flow cytometry checked purity. The receptor was derived from an adult with rheumatoid arthritis. The material sequenced was CD8+ T cells sorted from blood.

CDR3: CASTRNQPQHF. The CDR3, as DNA: TGTGCCAGCACCCGAAATCAGCCCCAGCATTTT. J is TRBJ1-5 and V is TRBV6-4, with D uncertain. The CDR3 totals 11 residues. Germline V lookup: CDR1 MRHNA, CDR2 SNTAGT. The V end was cut by 7 bases, the J end by 4 bases, with 5 bases between.